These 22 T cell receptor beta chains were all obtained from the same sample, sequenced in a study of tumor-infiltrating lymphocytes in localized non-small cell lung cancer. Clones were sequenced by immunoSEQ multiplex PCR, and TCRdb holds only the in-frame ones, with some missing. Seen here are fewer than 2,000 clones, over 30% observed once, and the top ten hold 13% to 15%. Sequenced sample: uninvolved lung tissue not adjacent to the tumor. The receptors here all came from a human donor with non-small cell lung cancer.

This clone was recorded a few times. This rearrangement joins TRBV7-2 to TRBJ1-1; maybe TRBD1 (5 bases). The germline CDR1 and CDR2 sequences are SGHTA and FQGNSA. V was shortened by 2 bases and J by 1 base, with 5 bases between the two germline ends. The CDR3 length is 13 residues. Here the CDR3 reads CASSLRGNTEAFF. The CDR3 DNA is TGTGCCAGCAGCTTAAGGGGGAACACTGAAGCTTTCTTT.

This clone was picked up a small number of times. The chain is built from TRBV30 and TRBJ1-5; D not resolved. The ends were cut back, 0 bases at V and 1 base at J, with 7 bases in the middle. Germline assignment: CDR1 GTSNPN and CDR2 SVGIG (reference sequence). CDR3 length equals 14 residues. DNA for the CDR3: TGTGCCTGGAGTGTACTGGGGAGCAATCAGCCCCAGCATTTT. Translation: CAWSVLGSNQPQHF.

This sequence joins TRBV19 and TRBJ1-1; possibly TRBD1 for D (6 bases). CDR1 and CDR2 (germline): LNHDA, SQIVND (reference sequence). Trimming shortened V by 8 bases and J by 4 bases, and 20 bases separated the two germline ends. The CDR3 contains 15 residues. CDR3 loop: CASHLRGAWGTEAFF. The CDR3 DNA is TGTGCCAGTCACCTACGGGGGGCCTGGGGCACTGAAGCTTTCTTT.

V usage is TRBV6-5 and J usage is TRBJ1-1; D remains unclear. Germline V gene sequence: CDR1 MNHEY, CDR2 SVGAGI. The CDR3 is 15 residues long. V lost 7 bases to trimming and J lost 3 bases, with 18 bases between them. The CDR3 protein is CASTINSGMDTEAFF. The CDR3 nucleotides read TGTGCCAGCACCATCAACAGCGGTATGGACACTGAAGCTTTCTTT.

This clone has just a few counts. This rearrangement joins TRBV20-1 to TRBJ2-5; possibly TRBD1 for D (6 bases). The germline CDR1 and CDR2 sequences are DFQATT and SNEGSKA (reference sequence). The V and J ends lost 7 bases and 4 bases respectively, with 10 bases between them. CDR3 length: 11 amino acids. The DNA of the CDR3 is TGCAGTGTGGGGGCCTCAGAGACCCAGTACTTC. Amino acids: CSVGASETQYF.

The CDR3 is CASSQGRGRNTEAFF. In DNA form, the CDR3 reads TGCGCCAGCAGCCAAGGGCGCGGGCGGAACACTGAAGCTTTCTTT. The V and J genes are TRBV4-1 and TRBJ1-1; D is unclear. V shed 1 base and J shed 1 base, with 10 bases lying between them. The CDR3 is made up of 15 amino acids. Germline-derived CDR1 and CDR2 are MGHRA and YSYEKL.

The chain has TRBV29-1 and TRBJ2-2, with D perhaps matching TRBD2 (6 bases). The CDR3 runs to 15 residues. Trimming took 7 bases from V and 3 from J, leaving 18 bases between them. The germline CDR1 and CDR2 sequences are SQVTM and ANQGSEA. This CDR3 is CSARFRRGDTGELFF. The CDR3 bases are TGCAGCGCCAGGTTTCGGAGGGGCGACACCGGGGAGCTGTTTTTT.

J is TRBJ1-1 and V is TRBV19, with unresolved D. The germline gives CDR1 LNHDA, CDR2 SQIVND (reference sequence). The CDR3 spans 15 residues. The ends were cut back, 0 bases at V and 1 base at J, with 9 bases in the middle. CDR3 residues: CASSIDATGNTEAFF. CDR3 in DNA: TGTGCCAGTAGTATAGATGCGACGGGGAACACTGAAGCTTTCTTT.

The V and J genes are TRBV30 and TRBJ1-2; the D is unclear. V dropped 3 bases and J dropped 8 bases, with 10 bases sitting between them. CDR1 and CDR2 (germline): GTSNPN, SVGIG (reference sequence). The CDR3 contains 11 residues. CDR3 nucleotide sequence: TGTGCCTGGAGCCCCGGCCGAGGCTACACCTTC. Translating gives CAWSPGRGYTF.

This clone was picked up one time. In nucleotides, the CDR3 is TGCAGCGTTAGGGGGACAGGGTTAGACGAGCAGTACTTC. The encoded protein is CSVRGTGLDEQYF. The chain links TRBV29-1 to TRBJ2-7, with TRBD1 matching over 9 bases. CDR3 length: 13 amino acids. V shed 5 bases and J 5 bases; nucleotides not matched to a gene: 7. Per germline, CDR1 SQVTM and CDR2 ANQGSEA.

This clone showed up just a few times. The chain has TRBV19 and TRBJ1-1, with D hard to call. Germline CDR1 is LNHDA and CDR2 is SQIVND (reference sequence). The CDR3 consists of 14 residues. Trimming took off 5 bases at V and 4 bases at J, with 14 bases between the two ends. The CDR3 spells CASSSPQWSTEAFF. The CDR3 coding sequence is TGTGCCAGTAGTTCTCCACAATGGAGCACTGAAGCTTTCTTT.

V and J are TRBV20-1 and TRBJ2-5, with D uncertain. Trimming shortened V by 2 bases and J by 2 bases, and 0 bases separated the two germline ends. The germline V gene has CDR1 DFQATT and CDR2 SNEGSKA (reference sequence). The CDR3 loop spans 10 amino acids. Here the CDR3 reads CSARQETQYF. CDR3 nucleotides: TGCAGTGCTAGACAAGAGACCCAGTACTTC.

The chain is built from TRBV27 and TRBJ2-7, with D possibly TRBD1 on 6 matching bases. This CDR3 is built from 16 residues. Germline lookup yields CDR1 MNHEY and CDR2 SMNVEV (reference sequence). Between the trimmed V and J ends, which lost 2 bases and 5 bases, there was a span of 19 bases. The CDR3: CASSLLSHLGANEQYF. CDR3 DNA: TGTGCCAGCAGTTTACTTTCCCACTTGGGGGCCAACGAGCAGTACTTC.

This CDR3 is CASSVGGTGAANYGYTF. The CDR3 DNA follows: TGTGCCAGCAGCGTAGGCGGGACAGGCGCAGCTAACTATGGCTACACCTTC. The rearrangement links TRBV9 to TRBJ1-2; 8 positions match TRBD1. CDR3 size: 17 residues. The ends lost 0 bases at V and 0 bases at J; junction bases unmatched: 7. Germline-derived CDR1 and CDR2 are SGDLS and YYNGEE.

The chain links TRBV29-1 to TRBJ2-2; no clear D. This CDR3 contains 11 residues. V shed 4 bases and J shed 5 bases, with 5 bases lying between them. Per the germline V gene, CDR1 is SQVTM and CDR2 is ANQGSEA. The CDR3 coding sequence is TGCAGCGTTGGTGAAACCGGGGAGCTGTTTTTT. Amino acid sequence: CSVGETGELFF.

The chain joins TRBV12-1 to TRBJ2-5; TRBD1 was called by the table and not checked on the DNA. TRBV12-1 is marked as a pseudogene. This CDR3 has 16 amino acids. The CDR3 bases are TGTGCCAGCAGCTCCGGGACAGGGGTTCGGGGAGAGACCCAGTACTTC. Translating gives CASSSGTGVRGETQYF.

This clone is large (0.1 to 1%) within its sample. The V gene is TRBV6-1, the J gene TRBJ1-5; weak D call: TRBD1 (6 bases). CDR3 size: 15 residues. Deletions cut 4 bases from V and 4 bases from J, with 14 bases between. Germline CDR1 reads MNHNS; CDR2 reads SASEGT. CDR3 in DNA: TGTGCCAGCAGTGGGGGGGCCGTTAGTAATCAGCCCCAGCATTTT. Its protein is CASSGGAVSNQPQHF.

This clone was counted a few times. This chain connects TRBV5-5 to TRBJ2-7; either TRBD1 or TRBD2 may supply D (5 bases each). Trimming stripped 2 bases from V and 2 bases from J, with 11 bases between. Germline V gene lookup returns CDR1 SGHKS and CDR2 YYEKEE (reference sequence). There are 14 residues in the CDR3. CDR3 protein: CASSLTGTAYEQYF. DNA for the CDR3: TGTGCCAGCAGCTTAACCGGGACGGCCTACGAGCAGTACTTC.

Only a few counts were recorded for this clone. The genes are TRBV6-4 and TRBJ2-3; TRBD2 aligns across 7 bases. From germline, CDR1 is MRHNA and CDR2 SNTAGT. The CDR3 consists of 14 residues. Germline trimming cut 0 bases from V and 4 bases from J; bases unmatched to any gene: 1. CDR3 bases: TGTGCCAGCAGTGACTCGCGGGAGCCAGATACGCAGTATTTT. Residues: CASSDSREPDTQYF.

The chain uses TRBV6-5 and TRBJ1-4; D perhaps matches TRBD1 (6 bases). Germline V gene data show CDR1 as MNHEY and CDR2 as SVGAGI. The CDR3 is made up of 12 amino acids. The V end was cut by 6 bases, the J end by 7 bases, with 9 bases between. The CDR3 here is CASRKGGEKLFF. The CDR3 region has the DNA TGTGCCAGCAGGAAGGGGGGTGAAAAACTGTTTTTT.

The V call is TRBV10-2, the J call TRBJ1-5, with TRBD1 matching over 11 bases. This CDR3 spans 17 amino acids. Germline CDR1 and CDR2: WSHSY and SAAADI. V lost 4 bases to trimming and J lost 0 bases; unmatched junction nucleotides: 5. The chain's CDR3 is CASSAGQGAYSNQPQHF. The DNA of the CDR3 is TGCGCCAGCAGTGCCGGACAGGGGGCGTATAGCAATCAGCCCCAGCATTTT.

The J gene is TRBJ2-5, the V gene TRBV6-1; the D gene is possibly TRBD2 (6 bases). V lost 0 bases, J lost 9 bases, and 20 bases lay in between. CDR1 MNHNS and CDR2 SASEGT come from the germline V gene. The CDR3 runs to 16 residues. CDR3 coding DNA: TGTGCCAGCAGTGAAGCGCGGGCGGGACCAATGTTGGCCCAGTACTTC. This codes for CASSEARAGPMLAQYF.